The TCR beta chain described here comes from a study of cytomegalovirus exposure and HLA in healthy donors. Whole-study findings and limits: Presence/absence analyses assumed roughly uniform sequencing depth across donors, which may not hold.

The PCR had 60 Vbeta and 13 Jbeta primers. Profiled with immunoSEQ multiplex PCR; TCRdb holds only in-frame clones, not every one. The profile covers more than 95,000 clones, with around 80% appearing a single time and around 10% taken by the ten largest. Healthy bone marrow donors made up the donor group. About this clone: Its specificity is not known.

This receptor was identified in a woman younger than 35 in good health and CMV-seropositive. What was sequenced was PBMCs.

The CDR3 sequence: CASRRDSRYSTDTQYF. The CDR3 DNA is TGTGCCAGCAGACGGGACTCCCGATATAGCACAGATACGCAGTATTTT. The V gene is TRBV11-2, the J gene TRBJ2-3, with D possibly matching TRBD2 (6 bases). Trimming removed 6 bases at V and 0 bases at J, with 16 bases between. The CDR3 is made up of 16 amino acids. Germline V gene data show CDR1 as SGHAT and CDR2 as FQNNGV. Drawing the rest from reference TRBV11-2 and TRBJ2-3, the complete variable domain is EAGVAQSPRYKIIEKRQSVAFWCNPISGHATLYWYQQILGQGPKLLIQFQNNGVVDDSQLPKDRFSAERLKGVDSTLKIQPAKLEDSAVYLCASRRDSRYSTDTQYFGPGTRLTVL.